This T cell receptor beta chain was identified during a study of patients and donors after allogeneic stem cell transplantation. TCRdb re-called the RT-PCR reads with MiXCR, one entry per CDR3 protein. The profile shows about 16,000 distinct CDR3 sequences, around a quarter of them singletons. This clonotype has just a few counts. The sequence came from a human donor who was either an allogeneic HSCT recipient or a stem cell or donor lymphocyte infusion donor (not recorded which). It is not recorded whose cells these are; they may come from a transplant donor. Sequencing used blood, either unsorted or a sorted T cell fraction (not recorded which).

The DNA for the CDR3 is TGCGCCAGCAGCACCACCAAGGGGAACACTGAAGCTTTCTTT. Encoded protein: CASSTTKGNTEAFF. The chain combines TRBV5-1 with TRBJ1-1; D remains ambiguous. Germline CDR1 is SGHRS and CDR2 is YFSETQ. This CDR3 comprises 14 residues. Trimming took 4 bases from V and 1 from J, leaving 11 bases between them.